This TCR beta chain was retrieved from a study of vaccination and CD4 T cells after COVID-19. Whole-study context: Diagnosis preceded the drawing of post-COVID samples by a median approximately 110 days (range 35 to 161).

Cultured CD4+ T cells had their DNA profiled by the Oncomine TCR Beta short-read assay. The genomic DNA was obtained from cultured CD4+ T cells by extraction with the QIAamp micro DNA kit. TCRdb itself ran the PCR reads through MiXCR, one entry per CDR3 protein. This table holds some 18,000 distinct CDR3 sequences, approximately 56% found once. The CDR3 sequence is 15 residues long. Germline CDR1 reads MNHEY; CDR2 reads SVGEGT. Between the trimmed V and J ends, which lost 6 bases and 5 bases, there was a span of 17 bases. This clonotype was picked up a small number of times. Its antigen remains unknown. Treatment meaning: roughly 10-day PBMC culture with coronavirus spike peptide pools or control peptides (ViraFEST assay). TCR sequencing followed the expansion of antigen-specific T cells with peptide pools in ViraFEST. PBMCs were cultured at some 2.1 million per well with approximately 9.9 IU/ml IL-2 and around 10 ug/ml peptide pools.

The source material was CD4+ T cells from blood, cultured in vitro, sampled before SARS-CoV-2 vaccination. This rearrangement joins TRBV6-2 or TRBV6-3 to TRBJ1-5; tentatively, D is TRBD1 (6 bases). The sequence was obtained from a human donor who had recovered from COVID-19. The DNA of the CDR3 is TGTGCCAGCAGGGAGCCCAGGGGTGATTATCAGCCCCAGCATTTT. It translates to CASREPRGDYQPQHF.